This T cell receptor (beta chain) was identified during a study of Ad26.COV2.S vaccination and SARS-CoV-2 variants. Study context: Into the muscle, Ad26.COV2.S was dosed once or twice, 56 days apart.

Generated by immunoSEQ multiplex PCR, the TCRdb table keeps only in-frame clones and is missing some. The sample carries hundreds of thousands of clones, roughly 90% recorded once. Specified treatment: approximately 18 received Ad26.COV2.S at low or high dose, single or two shots; five or six received placebo; per-sample allocation not given. The samples date from day 63 after the first vaccine or placebo injection. Of note for this clone: Its target is not known.

Whole-study findings and limits: Vaccine recipients and placebo recipients showed similar non-spike TCR breadth.

Sequencing was performed on peripheral blood, taken in a trial of Ad26.COV2.S vaccine versus placebo. The sequence was collected from a person aged 18 to 59 who received the Ad26.COV2.S COVID-19 vaccine or a placebo.

The CDR3 DNA reads as TGTGCCAGCAGCTTAGCGAGCCGTCAGCCCCAGCATTTT. Its translation is CASSLASRQPQHF. The chain recombines TRBV7-8 with TRBJ1-5, with D unresolved. Germline V gene data show CDR1 as SGHVS and CDR2 as FQNEAQ. With 0 bases removed from V and 6 bases from J, the gap between germline ends came to 6 bases. The CDR3 is 13 residues long.